These 13 T cell receptor beta chains were all obtained from the same sample, sequenced in a study of blood T cell repertoires in COVID-19. Assay: immunoSEQ multiplex PCR; the TCRdb copy retains only in-frame clones and omits some. The sample consists of some 670,000 clones, 90% of them appearing once. Material for sequencing was peripheral blood. These receptors came from a woman aged 18-30 years with acute or convalescent COVID-19.

The gene calls are TRBV7-9 and TRBJ1-2, with TRBD1 matching 11 bases. The length of the CDR3 is 19 residues. Germline values: CDR1 SEHNR, CDR2 FQNEAQ (reference sequence). V trimming: 5 bases; J trimming: 3 bases; junction bases outside the gene matches: 17. The CDR3 sequence is CASSPARSRTGGRDYGYTF. Here the CDR3 DNA reads TGTGCCAGCAGCCCGGCTAGATCCCGGACAGGGGGCAGAGACTATGGCTACACCTTC.

The CDR3 DNA is TGTGCCAGCAGCGTAGGCCCTAGCGGGGGGGCTAATGAGCAGTTCTTC. It specifies CASSVGPSGGANEQFF. V gene TRBV9 combines with J gene TRBJ2-1, with 12 bases aligning to TRBD2. V lost 0 bases and J lost 7; bases outside the gene matches: 5. The CDR3 loop spans 16 amino acids. Germline values: CDR1 SGDLS, CDR2 YYNGEE.

V is TRBV28 and J is TRBJ2-7, with D perhaps TRBD1 (5 bases). The CDR3 contains 13 residues. Germline V gene sequence: CDR1 MDHEN, CDR2 SYDVKM. Deletions cut 3 bases from V and 5 bases from J, with 11 bases between. The CDR3 region is CASSFRVVDEQYF. The CDR3 DNA is TGTGCCAGCAGTTTCAGGGTCGTAGACGAGCAGTACTTC.

The rearrangement uses TRBV28 and TRBJ1-1, with D possibly matching TRBD1 (5 bases). Trimming stripped 4 bases from V and 8 bases from J, with 17 bases between. The CDR3 loop spans 14 amino acids. CDR1 MDHEN and CDR2 SYDVKM come from the germline V gene. The CDR3 DNA reads as TGTGCCAGCAGTTCCCGGGACTTCTCAAGCGAAGCTTTCTTT. This sequence encodes CASSSRDFSSEAFF.

The V call is TRBV7-9, the J call TRBJ2-1, with TRBD2 as a possible D gene (5 bases). The germline V gene has CDR1 SEHNR and CDR2 FQNEAQ (reference sequence). This CDR3 is built from 15 residues. V lost 9 bases to trimming and J lost 5 bases, with 20 bases between them. The chain's CDR3 is CASVERAQPDNEQFF. For the CDR3, the DNA is TGTGCCAGTGTCGAGAGGGCACAGCCCGACAATGAGCAGTTCTTC.

The chain is built from TRBV19 and TRBJ2-3; 9 bases map to TRBD1. The CDR3 covers 14 residues. The J segment lost 5 bases and the V segment lost 7 bases, leaving 7 bases of the junction unmatched. Germline V gene data show CDR1 as LNHDA and CDR2 as SQIVND (reference sequence). The CDR3 loop is CASTTGTGQDTQYF. In DNA form, the CDR3 reads TGTGCCAGTACTACCGGGACAGGGCAAGATACGCAGTATTTT. The whole variable domain, filled in from reference TRBV19 and TRBJ2-3, reads DGGITQSPKYLFRKEGQNVTLSCEQNLNHDAMYWYRQDPGQGLRLIYYSQIVNDFQKGDIAEGYSVSREKKESFPLTVTSAQKNPTAFYLCASTTGTGQDTQYFGPGTRLTVL.

This sequence joins TRBV4-3 and TRBJ1-2; TRBD1 agrees at 12 bases. J gave up 7 bases and V 0 bases, and 9 bases lay outside the gene matches. CDR3 length: 17 amino acids. Germline V gene data show CDR1 as LGHNA and CDR2 as YSLEER. CDR3 sequence (DNA): TGCGCCAGCAGCCAAGATGTTGGGACAGGGGGCTCGAGTGGCTACACCTTC. As protein: CASSQDVGTGGSSGYTF.

The chain has TRBV6-5 and TRBJ2-1; maybe TRBD1 (5 bases). The CDR3 consists of 14 residues. Trimming cost V 1 base and J 2 bases, with 6 bases left between them. CDR1 and CDR2 (germline): MNHEY, SVGAGI. CDR3 region: CASSYLDTYNEQFF. Here the CDR3 DNA reads TGTGCCAGCAGTTACTTGGACACCTACAATGAGCAGTTCTTC.

This clone showed up just once. The gene calls are TRBV2 and TRBJ2-2; TRBD1 matches 7 bases. Trimming at V came to 6 bases and at J to 6 bases, leaving 7 bases not matched to a gene. Looked up from germline, CDR1 is SNHLY and CDR2 is FYNNEI. The CDR3 is 14 amino acids. CDR3 protein: CASRTGKIAGELFF. The CDR3 nucleotides are TGTGCCAGCAGGACAGGGAAAATAGCCGGGGAGCTGTTTTTT.

V is TRBV27 and J is TRBJ1-1, with a weak D call TRBD1 (5 bases). Trimming cost V 5 bases and J 6 bases, with 13 bases left between them. The germline gives CDR1 MNHEY, CDR2 SMNVEV (reference sequence). CDR3 length: 13 amino acids. The CDR3 bases are TGTGCCAGCAGTCTACTTGGGGGGGCTGAAGCTTTCTTT. Amino acids: CASSLLGGAEAFF.

The count of this clone is one. This chain joins TRBV11-3 and TRBJ2-1; the D gene is possibly TRBD1 (7 bases). The CDR3 runs 14 residues. The germline V gene encodes CDR1 SGHNT and CDR2 YENEEA. V lost 5 bases to trimming and J lost 7 bases, with 15 bases between them. This CDR3 is CASSAQGRRNEQFF. The CDR3 DNA follows: TGTGCCAGCAGCGCACAGGGGAGGAGGAATGAGCAGTTCTTC.

V is TRBV15 and J is TRBJ2-7; 7 bases match TRBD1. The trim removed 9 bases at V and 0 bases at J, leaving 11 bases unmatched. This CDR3 has 15 residues. CDR1 and CDR2 (germline): LNHNV, YYDKDF (reference sequence). DNA for the CDR3: TGTGCCACATCGACAGGGCCGATCAGCTCCTACGAGCAGTACTTC. It translates to CATSTGPISSYEQYF.

The J gene is TRBJ1-6, the V gene TRBV9; D unresolved. V was clipped by 3 bases and J by 8 bases, with 12 bases between them. CDR1 and CDR2 from the germline V gene are SGDLS and YYNGEE. CDR3 size: 14 residues. Written as DNA, the CDR3 is TGTGCCAGCAGCGGCGGAGCAGAGGATTCACCCCTCCACTTT. As protein: CASSGGAEDSPLHF.